This entry concerns a single T cell receptor (beta chain). What it binds is not known. The entry originates in a study of cytomegalovirus exposure and HLA in healthy donors. On the study more broadly: Membership in the Caucasian-associated ancestry cluster was found for 81% of approximately 380 genotyped donors. Whole-study results and caveats: Associated with HLA alleles at 0.05 false discovery rate in a later analysis were about 17,000 TCR beta sequences. Earlier findings revealed that most TCR beta V segments proved productive either about 87% or about 30% of the time.

The PCR ran on 60 Vbeta and 13 Jbeta primers. Method: immunoSEQ multiplex PCR; TCRdb's copy keeps in-frame clones and lacks some. The sample gives about 40,000 clones, about 66% of which show up once; roughly 18% is in the top ten. Trimming stripped 7 bases from V and 5 bases from J, with 11 bases between. Germline CDR1 and CDR2: ENHRY and SYGVKD. This CDR3 is built from 12 residues. Sequenced material: PBMCs. This receptor was obtained from a man over 45 in good health and CMV-seropositive. This chain connects TRBV10-3 to TRBJ2-5; D might be TRBD2 (7 bases). CDR3 residues: CAINREGETQYF. CDR3 in DNA: TGTGCCATCAACAGGGAGGGGGAGACCCAGTACTTC.